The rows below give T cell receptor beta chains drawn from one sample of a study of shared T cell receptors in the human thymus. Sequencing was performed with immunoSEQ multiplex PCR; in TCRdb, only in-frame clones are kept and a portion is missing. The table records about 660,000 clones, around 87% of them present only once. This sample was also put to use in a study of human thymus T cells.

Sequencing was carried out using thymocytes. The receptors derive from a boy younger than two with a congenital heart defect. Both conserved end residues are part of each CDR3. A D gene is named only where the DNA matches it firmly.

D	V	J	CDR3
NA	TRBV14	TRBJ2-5	CASSQDQVEETQYF
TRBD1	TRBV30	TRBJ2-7	CAWSPGQARSYEQYF
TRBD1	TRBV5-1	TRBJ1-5	CASSFGQGAEPQHF
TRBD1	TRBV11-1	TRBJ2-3	CASSLRTGGRDTQYF
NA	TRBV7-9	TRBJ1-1	CASSLGQEAFF
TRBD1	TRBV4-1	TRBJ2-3	CASSTGTGDTDTQYF
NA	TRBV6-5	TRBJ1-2	CASSPQAGGGGYTF
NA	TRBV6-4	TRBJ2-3	CASSDSLLAPGDSHITDTQYF
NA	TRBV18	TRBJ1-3	CASSAGKGNTIYF
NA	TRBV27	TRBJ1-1	CASSPLPPRRKDTEAFF
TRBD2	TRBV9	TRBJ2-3	CASSVGTSGSTDTQYF
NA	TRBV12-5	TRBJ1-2	CASGPPGHNYGYTF
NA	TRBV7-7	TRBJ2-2	CASSSNPFQEANTGELFF
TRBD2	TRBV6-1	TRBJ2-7	CASSESDSGSPPRSYEQYF
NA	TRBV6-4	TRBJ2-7	CASRQRPSSYEQYF
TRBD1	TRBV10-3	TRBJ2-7	CAIKLGTGEGEQYF
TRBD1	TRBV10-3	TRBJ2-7	CAISASGTGAEQYF
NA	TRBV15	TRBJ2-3	CATSRRKAGSTDTQYF
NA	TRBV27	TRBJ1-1	CASSSRQTRPMNTEAFF
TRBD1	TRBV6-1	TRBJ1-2	CASSEELEGAQNYGYTF
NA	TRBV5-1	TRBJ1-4	CASSLEGGNEKLFF
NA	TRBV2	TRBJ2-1	CATLEPTRLFYNEQFF
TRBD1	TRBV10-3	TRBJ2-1	CAISAPQPGQGSYNEQFF
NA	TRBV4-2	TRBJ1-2	CASSRAEPNYGYTF
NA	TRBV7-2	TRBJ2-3	CASSSDIRDTQYF
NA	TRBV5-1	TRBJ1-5	CASSVQGDQPQHF
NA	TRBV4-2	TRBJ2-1	CASSQDWAREHAYNEQFF
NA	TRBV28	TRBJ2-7	CASSFKPGDHEQYF
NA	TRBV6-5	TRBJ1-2	CASSQRTASYGYTF
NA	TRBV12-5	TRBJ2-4	CASGPRGAKNIQYF
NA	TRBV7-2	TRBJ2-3	CASSLTAWFRRETDTQYF
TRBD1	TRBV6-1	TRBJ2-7	CASSGVRDSILKQYF
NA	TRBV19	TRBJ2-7	CASSIPGLPYEQYF
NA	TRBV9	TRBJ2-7	CASSAGLPGAEQYF
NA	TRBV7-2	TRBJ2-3	CASSSRPTSSTDTQYF
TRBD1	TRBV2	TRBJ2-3	CASSGEGAKDTQYF
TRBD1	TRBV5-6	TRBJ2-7	CASSRYRGPKYEQYF
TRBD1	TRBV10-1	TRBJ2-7	CASSRRWDRGHEQYF
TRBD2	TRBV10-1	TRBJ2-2	CASSEGSGRLTGELFF
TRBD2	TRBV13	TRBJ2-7	CASRLAGEVEQYF
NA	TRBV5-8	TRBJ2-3	CASSLGRFWTGVATDTQYF
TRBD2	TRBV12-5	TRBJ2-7	CASGSPGGSYEQYF
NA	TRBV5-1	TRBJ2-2	CASSRSQGPAGELFF
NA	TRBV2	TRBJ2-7	CASSLAESYEQYF
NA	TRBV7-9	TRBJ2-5	CASSRENLLVETQYF
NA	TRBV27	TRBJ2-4	CASSSTPAGAGKNIQYF